Listed below are T cell receptor beta chains from one sample, sequenced in a study of Graves' ophthalmopathy and Graves' hyperthyroidism. MiXCR, run by TCRdb on the multiplex PCR reads, gives a single entry per CDR3 protein. The data contain hundreds of thousands of distinct CDR3 sequences, around 50% of them singletons. Input material: peripheral blood. The receptors shown here come from an adult man with Graves' ophthalmopathy. Each CDR3 is given without its conserved first and last residue.

CDR3 protein	V gene	J gene
ASSTGTIGNQPQH	TRBV6-1	TRBJ1-5
ASSYNYEQY	TRBV2	TRBJ2-7
SARRLPEETQY	TRBV20-1	TRBJ2-5
ASSTPGTLTDTQY	TRBV11-2	TRBJ2-3
SADQGVNSPLH	TRBV20-1	TRBJ1-6
ASAFGVNYGYT	TRBV12-3/TRBV12-4	TRBJ1-2
ASSPRDPYEQY	TRBV19	TRBJ2-7
ASSTAGMSGYT	TRBV25-1	TRBJ1-2
ASRALQETQY	TRBV2	TRBJ2-5
ATSDIQGGDTEAF	TRBV24-1	TRBJ1-1
SASTDLGGTQY	TRBV29-1	TRBJ2-5
ASSQEGTAREKLF	TRBV7-9	TRBJ1-4
ASSPPGTNTGELF	TRBV7-3	TRBJ2-2
SASGDSPYGYT	TRBV20-1	TRBJ1-2
ASSGGTSGRATEQY	TRBV10-3	TRBJ2-7
ASSRRQNEAF	TRBV12-3/TRBV12-4	TRBJ1-1
ASSLTSPEHYNSPLH	TRBV7-2	TRBJ1-6
AISREIGHGYT	TRBV10-3	TRBJ1-2